This TCR beta chain was found in a study of blood T cell repertoires in COVID-19. Study context: Some COVID-19 samples were acute and others convalescent; all came from the United States, Italy and Spain.

Original processing methods: Cell counts per sample came from amplifying reference gene primers. TCRdb keeps only in-frame clones here, not all; method: immunoSEQ multiplex PCR. That table is the source of V, J and clone size, and D and trimming were worked out from the DNA. The sample lists fewer than 70,000 clones, approximately 86% occurring once. Germline CDR1 SQVTM, CDR2 ANQGSEA. The CDR3 is 12 amino acids. V lost 4 bases and J 4 bases, leaving 7 bases between the germline ends. This receptor was obtained from a woman in her fifties or sixties with acute or convalescent COVID-19. Sequenced sample: peripheral blood. The chain couples TRBV29-1 to TRBJ2-2; the D gene is possibly TRBD2 (6 bases). The CDR3 DNA is TGCAGCGTTGCGGGACTCACCGGGGAGCTGTTTTTT. Translating gives CSVAGLTGELFF.